This entry lists 2 T cell receptor beta chains sequenced from one sample in a study of shared clonotypes between healthy human individuals. Measured with immunoSEQ multiplex PCR; TCRdb has only the in-frame clones, and not every one. Of millions of clones listed, roughly 92% are singletons. The specimen was naive CD4+ T cells sorted from blood. The subset was: CD45RA+ positively selected. These receptor sequences come from a young man in good health.

The chain uses TRBV5-4 and TRBJ1-5; a weak D match, TRBD1 (5 bases). CDR1 and CDR2 (germline): SGHNT, YYREEE (reference sequence). Trimming removed 0 bases at V and 2 bases at J, with 9 bases between. CDR3 size: 15 residues. CDR3 loop: CASSLGGLRNQPQHF. The CDR3 DNA sequence: TGTGCCAGCAGCTTGGGGGGGTTACGCAATCAGCCCCAGCATTTT.

The chain joins TRBV7-2 to TRBJ2-2; no clear D gene. CDR1 is SGHTA and CDR2 is FQGNSA in the germline V gene. V gave up 5 bases and J gave up 8 bases, with 12 bases separating them. The CDR3 extends over 13 amino acids. In nucleotides, the CDR3 is TGTGCCAGCAGCGCCCGGATTTTAGGGGAGCTGTTTTTT. Its protein product is CASSARILGELFF.